The source of this T cell receptor (beta chain) is a study of blood T cells in healthy people across ages. Staff drew 9 to 10 milliliters of peripheral blood from each donor. Next came a second PCR, run for about 6 to 11 cycles, which used a sample-barcoded 5' primer along with a J-beta primer mix. MiXCR, run by TCRdb on the 5' RACE reads, gives a single entry per CDR3 protein. The sample holds about a million distinct CDR3 sequences, around 54% seen once. Trimming removed 0 bases at V and 4 bases at J, with 20 bases between. Germline V gene lookup returns CDR1 SGHRS and CDR2 YFSETQ. CDR3 size: 18 residues.

This TCR derives from a woman aged 60-70 years in good health. Sequencing was carried out using blood. This chain joins TRBV5-1 and TRBJ2-1, with D possibly matching TRBD1 (5 bases). Here the CDR3 DNA reads TGCGCCAGCAGCTTGGGAGAAAACAGGCGATCTCAATACAATGAGCAGTTCTTC. Amino acid sequence: CASSLGENRRSQYNEQFF.